The next 22 T cell receptor beta chains were all read from a single sample in a study of cytomegalovirus exposure and HLA in healthy donors. The study ran its PCR with 60 Vbeta and 13 Jbeta primers. Sequenced by immunoSEQ multiplex PCR; TCRdb stores in-frame clones only, minus some. Of roughly 170,000 clones detected, roughly 80% appear once; the ten largest clones hold around 4.3%. What was sequenced was PBMCs. The receptors come from a woman in her fifties or sixties in good health and CMV-seropositive.

The chain combines TRBV7-9 with TRBJ2-3; TRBD2 matches at 9 bases. This CDR3 contains 18 residues. Germline assignment: CDR1 SEHNR and CDR2 FQNEAQ (reference sequence). Losses at the gene ends were 6 bases for V and 4 bases for J; bases not matched to a gene: 17. The CDR3 region is CASRFASGEKVGPDTQYF. CDR3 in DNA: TGTGCCAGCAGATTTGCTAGCGGGGAGAAGGTGGGCCCAGATACGCAGTATTTT.

The V and J genes are TRBV5-4 and TRBJ1-2, with D maybe TRBD1 (6 bases). V dropped 5 bases and J dropped 7 bases, with 15 bases sitting between them. This CDR3 region has 13 residues. Germline V gene data show CDR1 as SGHNT and CDR2 as YYREEE (reference sequence). The DNA of the CDR3 is TGTGCCAGCAGTACTACAGGGAGCTGTGGCTACACCTTC. It yields the protein CASSTTGSCGYTF.

This chain links TRBV2 with TRBJ2-3; maybe TRBD2 (6 bases). The V gene's germline CDR1 is SNHLY and CDR2 FYNNEI. Deletions cut 6 bases from V and 2 bases from J, with 12 bases between. The CDR3 is 14 amino acids. This chain's CDR3 is CASRRGGVTDTQYF. CDR3 DNA sequence: TGTGCCAGCAGGCGGGGCGGGGTCACAGATACGCAGTATTTT.

Remarks on this clone: At one of its ends the junction is not consistent with the germline gene, which may arise from a read error. The chain joins TRBV7-7 to TRBJ2-5, with 9 bases fitting TRBD1. From germline, CDR1 is SSHAT and CDR2 FNYEAQ (reference sequence). This CDR3 contains 21 residues. The CDR3: CASSPLPDRGWGGVSAETQYF. CDR3 DNA sequence: TGTGCTAGCAGCCCCCTACCGGACAGGGGCTGGGGTGGTGTTTCGGCAGAGACCCAGTACTTC.

The CDR3 nucleotides are TGTGCTAGTGGTTTGCCCGACCAACAGGGCCTCGATGGCTACACCTTC. It is translated as CASGLPDQQGLDGYTF. This sequence joins TRBV12-5 and TRBJ1-2; a weak D match, TRBD1 (6 bases). Trimming stripped 2 bases from V and 6 bases from J, with 19 bases between. This CDR3 contains 16 residues. Per the germline V gene, CDR1 is LGHNT and CDR2 is FRNRAP. The variable domain in full, completed from reference TRBV12-5 and TRBJ1-2, reads DARVTQTPRHKVTEMGQEVTMRCQPILGHNTVFWYRQTMMQGLELLAYFRNRAPLDDSGMPKDRFSAEMPDATLATLKIQPSEPRDSAVYFCASGLPDQQGLDGYTFGSGTRLTVV.

This clone was seen a handful of times. The V call is TRBV11-2, the J call TRBJ2-7; 9 nucleotides line up with TRBD2. Looked up from germline, CDR1 is SGHAT and CDR2 is FQNNGV. The CDR3 has 15 residues. With V trimmed by 4 bases and J by 0 bases, 4 bases remained unmatched. CDR3 sequence: CASSSIAGVSYEQYF. DNA for the CDR3: TGTGCCAGCAGCTCGATAGCGGGGGTCTCCTACGAGCAGTACTTC.

CDR3 in amino acids: CASSEAPPTSGRPSYEQYF. CDR3 in DNA: TGTGCCAGCAGTGAAGCTCCCCCGACTAGCGGGAGGCCTTCCTACGAGCAGTACTTC. The chain joins TRBV6-1 to TRBJ2-7; 13 nucleotides agree with TRBD2. The V gene end was trimmed by 0 bases and the J gene end by 1 base; junction bases not matched to a gene: 9. This CDR3 contains 19 residues. Germline loops: CDR1 MNHNS, CDR2 SASEGT.

This chain uses TRBV5-1 with TRBJ2-7, with a tentative D call TRBD1 (5 bases). The V end lost 0 bases, the J end lost 4 bases, and 8 bases lay between the germline ends. This CDR3 has 13 amino acids. The V gene's germline CDR1 is SGHRS and CDR2 YFSETQ. The DNA for the CDR3 is TGCGCCAGCAGCTTGGACAGGAGATACGAGCAGTACTTC. It is translated as CASSLDRRYEQYF.

J is TRBJ1-5 and V is TRBV7-2, with D unresolved. The CDR3 extends over 14 amino acids. In germline, CDR1 is SGHTA, CDR2 FQGNSA. V was cut by 1 base and J by 1 base, with 5 bases left in between. The CDR3 DNA reads as TGTGCCAGCAGCTTAGGACAAAGCAATCAGCCCCAGCATTTT. Translating gives CASSLGQSNQPQHF.

The gene calls are TRBV27 and TRBJ1-2; TRBD1 is a possible D gene (5 bases). Trimming left V 4 bases short and J 5 bases short, with 17 bases between. CDR1 MNHEY and CDR2 SMNVEV come from the germline V gene (reference sequence). There are 15 residues in the CDR3. CDR3 protein: CASSWSAGAAYGYTF. CDR3 nucleotides: TGTGCCAGCAGTTGGAGCGCTGGGGCTGCATATGGCTACACCTTC.

This rearrangement joins TRBV4-3 to TRBJ2-6, with a tentative D call TRBD1 (6 bases). Trimming shortened V by 3 bases and J by 2 bases, and 14 bases separated the two germline ends. The germline V gene has CDR1 LGHNA and CDR2 YSLEER. The CDR3 runs to 17 residues. This chain's CDR3 is CASSQRGGIAGANVLTF. For the CDR3, the DNA is TGCGCCAGCAGCCAGAGAGGGGGTATCGCTGGGGCCAACGTCCTGACTTTC.

This clone has more than one count but fewer than ten. CDR3 sequence: CASASGTPSYGYTF. DNA of the CDR3: TGTGCCAGCGCATCCGGGACACCCTCCTATGGCTACACCTTC. The V gene is TRBV28, the J gene TRBJ1-2; D possibly corresponds to TRBD1 (6 bases). This CDR3 has 14 residues. In germline, CDR1 is MDHEN, CDR2 SYDVKM. Trimming took off 8 bases at V and 4 bases at J, with 17 bases between the two ends.

The rearrangement uses TRBV7-6 and TRBJ2-5; D is unclear. The CDR3 extends over 12 amino acids. Germline loops: CDR1 SGHVS, CDR2 FNYEAQ. Trimming shortened V by 5 bases and J by 0 bases, and 4 bases separated the two germline ends. CDR3 in DNA: TGTGCCAGCAGCGCGTACCAAGAGACCCAGTACTTC. Amino acids: CASSAYQETQYF. The full variable domain, in which reference TRBV7-6 and TRBJ2-5 provide the parts outside the CDR3, is GAGVSQSPRYKVTKRGQDVALRCDPISGHVSLYWYRQALGQGPEFLTYFNYEAQQDKSGLPNDRFSAERPEGSISTLTIQRTEQRDSAMYRCASSAYQETQYFGPGTRLLVL.

The chain uses TRBV19 and TRBJ1-2; D is perhaps TRBD1 (5 bases). The CDR3 loop spans 12 amino acids. CDR1 LNHDA and CDR2 SQIVND come from the germline V gene (reference sequence). Between the trimmed V and J ends, which lost 10 bases and 4 bases, there was a span of 13 bases. Here the CDR3 reads CATGGSSYGYTF. In DNA, the CDR3 is TGTGCCACCGGGGGATCCTCCTATGGCTACACCTTC. Based on the CDR3 plus reference TRBV19 and TRBJ1-2, the full variable domain is DGGITQSPKYLFRKEGQNVTLSCEQNLNHDAMYWYRQDPGQGLRLIYYSQIVNDFQKGDIAEGYSVSREKKESFPLTVTSAQKNPTAFYLCATGGSSYGYTFGSGTRLTVV.

This chain uses TRBV6-5 with TRBJ1-1, with 9 bases lining up with TRBD1. The V and J ends lost 6 bases and 3 bases, in that order; junction bases with no gene match: 8. CDR1 and CDR2 from the germline V gene are MNHEY and SVGAGI. The CDR3 runs to 15 residues. As DNA, the CDR3 is TGTGCCAGCAGCCCAACGGGACAGGGATACACTGAAGCTTTCTTT. This gives the protein CASSPTGQGYTEAFF.

The chain couples TRBV4-3 to TRBJ1-1, with D possibly TRBD1 on 5 matching bases. Per germline, CDR1 LGHNA and CDR2 YSLEER. Trimming took 5 bases from V and 5 from J, leaving 18 bases between them. The CDR3 covers 15 residues. CDR3 coding DNA: TGCGCCAGCAGCACAAGGCCGGGGGGTTGGACTGAAGCTTTCTTT. This gives the protein CASSTRPGGWTEAFF.

The V gene is TRBV6-5, the J gene TRBJ1-2; the match to TRBD1 covers 9 bases. V dropped 7 bases and J dropped 4; count of bases not matched to a gene: 4. CDR3 size: 13 residues. In germline, CDR1 is MNHEY, CDR2 SVGAGI. CDR3 sequence (DNA): TGTGCCAGCAAAAGGGGACAGGGCTATGGCTACACCTTC. It yields the protein CASKRGQGYGYTF.

V is TRBV19 and J is TRBJ1-5; no definite D call. V lost 9 bases and J lost 2, with 20 bases in between. This CDR3 region has 16 residues. The germline V gene has CDR1 LNHDA and CDR2 SQIVND (reference sequence). In nucleotides, the CDR3 is TGTGCCAGCACAACCCGGAGGGCAGCGGGCAATCAGCCCCAGCATTTT. Amino acids: CASTTRRAAGNQPQHF.

Here the CDR3 DNA reads TGTGCCAGCTCACCACAGGCTAGCAGGGAGACCCAGTACTTC. It encodes CASSPQASRETQYF. The gene calls are TRBV18 and TRBJ2-5, with D tentatively TRBD2 (5 bases). From germline, CDR1 is KGHSH and CDR2 LQKENI. Trimming took 1 base from V and 5 from J, leaving 11 bases between them. The CDR3 covers 14 residues. Full variable domain (remainder filled in from reference TRBV18 and TRBJ2-5): NAGVMQNPRHLVRRRGQEARLRCSPMKGHSHVYWYRQLPEEGLKFMVYLQKENIIDESGMPKERFSAEFPKEGPSILRIQQVVRGDSAAYFCASSPQASRETQYFGPGTRLLVL.

This rearrangement joins TRBV5-8 to TRBJ1-2; perhaps TRBD1 as D (6 bases). Germline loops: CDR1 SGHTS, CDR2 YDEGEE. This CDR3 spans 14 amino acids. V lost 4 bases and J lost 0, with 10 bases in between. CDR3 sequence reads: CASSRDTSNYGYTF. The CDR3 DNA reads TGTGCCAGCAGCCGGGACACCTCTAACTATGGCTACACCTTC.

The rearrangement links TRBV7-9 to TRBJ1-2; no clear D gene. The germline V gene has CDR1 SEHNR and CDR2 FQNEAQ (reference sequence). This CDR3 contains 13 residues. V lost 3 bases and J 3 bases, leaving 8 bases between the germline ends. CDR3 loop: CASSFRTDYGYTF. As DNA, the CDR3 is TGTGCCAGCAGCTTCCGGACTGACTATGGCTACACCTTC.

In the case of this clone: At one end, the junction sequence differs from germline, possibly due to a read error. The chain links TRBV18 to TRBJ2-1; a weak D match, TRBD1 (5 bases). CDR1 and CDR2 (germline): KGHSH, LQKENI. This CDR3 comprises 14 residues. The CDR3, as DNA: TGTGCCAGCTCGCCACCGGCAGGGAACAATGAGCAGTTCTTC. This codes for CASSPPAGNNEQFF.